This TCR beta chain was captured in a study of T cell clonotyping in hematopoietic cell transplantation. V was shortened by 7 bases and J by 2 bases, with 14 bases between the two germline ends. CDR1 is SNHLY, CDR2 FYNNEI, per germline. This CDR3 contains 14 residues. Generated by immunoSEQ multiplex PCR, the TCRdb table keeps only in-frame clones and is missing some. The sample holds some 6,300 clones, 60% to 80% seen once. This clonotype was obtained from a male patient aged 70 to 85 who had an allogeneic stem cell transplant from an unrelated donor, so T cells may come from the graft donor. Some clones in this sample may be carry-over from other donors' samples. The chain couples TRBV2 to TRBJ1-1; no clear D gene. The sequenced sample was peripheral blood mononuclear cells, obtained 180 days after allogeneic stem cell transplant. CDR3 sequence (DNA): TGTGCCAGCAACGAGGGCCGATTAAACACTGAAGCTTTCTTT. It encodes CASNEGRLNTEAFF.